This T cell receptor (beta chain) is drawn from a study of regulatory T cells in long-lasting Graves disease. This clonotype showed up many times. CDR3-region Arm-PCR and iRepertoire HTBI primers produced the TCR beta libraries. TCRdb itself ran the multiplex PCR reads through MiXCR, one entry per CDR3 protein. The top ten clones hold around 10% of a sample with 550,000 or so distinct CDR3 sequences, around 12% of them seen once. CDR3 length equals 15 residues. Per germline, CDR1 SNHLY and CDR2 FYNNEI. V was shortened by 7 bases and J by 6 bases, with 20 bases between the two germline ends. Time point here: newly diagnosed GD, antithyroid drugs for less than 3 months. The TCR library was made from RNA that had been extracted from PBMCs in TRIzol. The same specimen was also included in a second study, on T cells in Graves' hyperthyroidism and ophthalmopathy.

The specimen was peripheral blood mononuclear cells (PBMCs), collected at new diagnosis, from a patient treated with antithyroid drugs. The J gene is TRBJ2-3, the V gene TRBV2, with D unresolved. This clonotype originated in a woman aged 25 to 39 with Graves disease. CDR3 sequence (DNA): TGTGCCAGCACGGCAGCGTTTCAGTTCGGGGATACGCAGTATTTT. This codes for CASTAAFQFGDTQYF. The whole variable domain, filled in from reference TRBV2 and TRBJ2-3, reads EPEVTQTPSHQVTQMGQEVILRCVPISNHLYFYWYRQILGQKVEFLVSFYNNEISEKSEIFDDQFSVERPDGSNFTLKIRSTKLEDSAMYFCASTAAFQFGDTQYFGPGTRLTVL.